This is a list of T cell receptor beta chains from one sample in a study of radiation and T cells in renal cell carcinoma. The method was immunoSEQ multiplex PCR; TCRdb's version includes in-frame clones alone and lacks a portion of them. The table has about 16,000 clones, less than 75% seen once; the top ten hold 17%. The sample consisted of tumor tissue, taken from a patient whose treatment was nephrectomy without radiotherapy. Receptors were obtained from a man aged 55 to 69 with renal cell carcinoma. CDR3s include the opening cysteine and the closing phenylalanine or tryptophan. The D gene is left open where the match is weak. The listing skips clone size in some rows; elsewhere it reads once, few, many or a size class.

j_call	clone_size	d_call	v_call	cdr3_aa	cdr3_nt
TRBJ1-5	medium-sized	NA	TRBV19	CASRPKGGNSNQPQHF	TGTGCCAGTAGGCCGAAGGGGGGAAATAGCAATCAGCCCCAGCATTTT
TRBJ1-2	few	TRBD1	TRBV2	CASRGGTGHYGYTF	TGTGCCAGCAGGGGGGGGACAGGGCATTATGGCTACACCTTC
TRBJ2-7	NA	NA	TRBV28	CASQFSGGKYEQYF	TGTGCCAGTCAGTTTTCTGGGGGGAAATACGAGCAGTACTTC
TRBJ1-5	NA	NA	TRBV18	CASSPELEGGQPQHF	TGTGCCAGCTCACCAGAATTGGAGGGTGGGCAGCCCCAGCATTTT
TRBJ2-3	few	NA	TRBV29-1	CSVLGGWDTDTQYF	TGCAGCGTTCTTGGGGGATGGGACACAGATACGCAGTATTTT
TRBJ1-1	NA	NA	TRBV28	CASSSPTEAFF	TGTGCCAGCAGTTCCCCCACTGAAGCTTTCTTT
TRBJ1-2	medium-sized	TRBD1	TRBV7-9	CASSREQGRNGYTF	TGTGCCAGCAGCCGAGAACAGGGGAGAAATGGCTACACCTTC
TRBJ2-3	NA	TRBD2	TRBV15	CATSREGGGFTDTQYF	TGTGCCACCAGCAGAGAGGGGGGAGGGTTCACAGATACGCAGTATTTT
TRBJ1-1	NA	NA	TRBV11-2	CASSLLYRTEAFF	TGTGCCAGCAGCCTCCTTTACAGGACTGAAGCTTTCTTT
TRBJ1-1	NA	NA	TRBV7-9	CASNALDAMNTEAFF	TGTGCCAGCAACGCCCTGGATGCTATGAACACTGAAGCTTTCTTT
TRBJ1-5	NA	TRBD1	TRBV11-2	CASSLVGQHQPQHF	TGTGCCAGCAGCTTAGTGGGACAGCATCAGCCCCAGCATTTT
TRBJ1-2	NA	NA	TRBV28	CASSAQPGSGYTF	TGTGCCAGCAGTGCCCAACCAGGGTCTGGCTACACCTTC
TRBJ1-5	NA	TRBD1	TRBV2	CASSERGPQPQHF	TGTGCCAGCAGTGAAAGGGGGCCTCAGCCCCAGCATTTT
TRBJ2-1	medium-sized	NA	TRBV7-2	CASSLEGSGSYNEQFF	TGTGCCAGCAGCTTAGAGGGTAGCGGCTCCTACAATGAGCAGTTCTTC
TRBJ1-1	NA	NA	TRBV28	CASSLPIGQRMNTEAFF	TGTGCCAGCAGTCTACCTATCGGACAGCGAATGAACACTGAAGCTTTCTTT
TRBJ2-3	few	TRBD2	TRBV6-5	CASRNGGAYTQYF	TGTGCCAGCAGGAACGGGGGGGCGTATACGCAGTATTTT
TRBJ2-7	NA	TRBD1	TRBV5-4	CASSLLTGTGGEQYF	TGTGCCAGCAGCTTACTAACCGGGACAGGGGGCGAGCAGTACTTC
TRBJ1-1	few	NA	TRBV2	CASIRDTTEAFF	TGTGCCAGCATTCGGGATACCACTGAAGCTTTCTTT
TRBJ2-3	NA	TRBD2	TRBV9	CASSARSSGTSGRVLTNTQYF	TGTGCCAGCAGCGCTAGGTCCTCCGGGACTAGCGGGAGGGTCCTCACGAATACGCAGTATTTT
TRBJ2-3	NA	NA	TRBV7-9	CASSPRLGSTDTQYF	TGTGCCAGCAGCCCTCGACTGGGGAGCACAGATACGCAGTATTTT
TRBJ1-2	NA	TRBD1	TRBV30	CAWNRGQGNYGYTF	TGTGCCTGGAACCGGGGACAGGGGAACTATGGCTACACCTTC
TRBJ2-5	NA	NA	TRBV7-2	CASSRSASSGETQYF	TGTGCCAGCAGCCGGTCGGCCTCATCAGGGGAGACCCAGTACTTC
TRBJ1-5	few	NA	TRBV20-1	CSASTEPQHF	TGCAGTGCTAGTACAGAGCCCCAGCATTTT
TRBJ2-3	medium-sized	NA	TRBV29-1	CSVDDRVLAGHPADTQYF	TGCAGCGTGGACGACAGGGTTCTAGCGGGCCATCCAGCAGATACGCAGTATTTT
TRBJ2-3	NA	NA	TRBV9	CASTDGGGTDTQYF	TGTGCCAGTACCGACGGGGGCGGCACAGATACGCAGTATTTT
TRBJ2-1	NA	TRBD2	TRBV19	CASRPTARGVYNEQFF	TGTGCCAGTAGACCCACTGCGCGGGGGGTCTACAATGAGCAGTTCTTC
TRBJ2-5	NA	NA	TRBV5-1	CASSFQDQETQYF	TGCGCCAGCAGCTTCCAGGACCAAGAGACCCAGTACTTC
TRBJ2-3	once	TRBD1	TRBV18	CASSPSDRGSDTQYF	TGTGCCAGCTCACCGTCAGACAGGGGATCAGATACGCAGTATTTT
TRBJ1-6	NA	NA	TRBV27	CASSPPSTGYNSPLHF	TGTGCCAGCAGTCCCCCTTCGACAGGCTATAATTCACCCCTCCACTTT
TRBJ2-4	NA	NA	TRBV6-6	CASSSRAGLKNIQYF	TGTGCCAGCAGTTCGCGGGCGGGGCTCAAAAACATTCAGTACTTC
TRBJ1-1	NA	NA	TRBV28	CASPPAGANTEAFF	TGTGCCAGCCCCCCGGCGGGGGCGAACACTGAAGCTTTCTTT
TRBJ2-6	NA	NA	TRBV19	CAAGGRVTSGANVLTF	TGTGCCGCCGGGGGCAGGGTGACTTCTGGGGCCAACGTCCTGACTTTC
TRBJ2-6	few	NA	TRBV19	CASSLGMANWGANVLTF	TGTGCCAGTAGCCTCGGAATGGCGAATTGGGGGGCCAACGTCCTGACTTTC